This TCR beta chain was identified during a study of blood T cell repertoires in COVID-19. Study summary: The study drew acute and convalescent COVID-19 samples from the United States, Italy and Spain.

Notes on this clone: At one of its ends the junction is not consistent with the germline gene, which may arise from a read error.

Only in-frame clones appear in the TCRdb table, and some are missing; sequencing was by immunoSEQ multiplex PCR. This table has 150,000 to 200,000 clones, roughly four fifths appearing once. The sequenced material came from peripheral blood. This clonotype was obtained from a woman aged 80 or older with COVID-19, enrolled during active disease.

The CDR3 DNA reads as TGTGCCAGCAGCTTAGGACAGCAAGGGACCCAGTACTTC. Protein product: CASSLGQQGTQYF. The chain couples TRBV11-1 to TRBJ2-5; possibly TRBD1 for D (5 bases). The CDR3 length is 13 residues. CDR1 SGHAT and CDR2 FQDESV come from the germline V gene (reference sequence).